The rows below give T cell receptor beta chains drawn from one sample of a study of blood T cell repertoires in COVID-19. Profiling relied on immunoSEQ multiplex PCR, and the TCRdb table lists in-frame clones only, not all of them. The profile shows some 340,000 clones, 85% of them singletons. The sequenced sample consisted of peripheral blood. These TCRs come from a woman between 18 and 29 years old with acute or convalescent COVID-19. Each CDR3 is given with its conserved first and last residue. The order of the fields is CDR3 protein, CDR3 DNA, clone size, V gene, D gene, J gene. The D gene is left open where the match is weak. Only part of the rows carry a size: once, few, many, or a class if the clone is expanded.

CASSLRDRGPEAFF	TGTGCCAGCAGCTTGAGGGACAGGGGTCCTGAAGCTTTCTTT	once	TRBV7-9	TRBD1	TRBJ1-1
CASSVGTGGYGYTF	TGTGCCAGCAGCGTGGGGACAGGGGGCTATGGCTACACCTTC	-	TRBV9	TRBD1	TRBJ1-2
CASSLGSELNTEAFF	TGCGCCAGCAGCTTGGGGTCGGAGCTGAACACTGAAGCTTTCTTT	-	TRBV5-1	-	TRBJ1-1
CASSPVRTGDSYEQYF	TGCGCCAGCAGCCCAGTTAGGACAGGTGACTCCTACGAGCAGTACTTC	-	TRBV4-1	TRBD1	TRBJ2-7
CASSRGGGPYNEQFF	TGTGCCAGCAGCCGTGGGGGGGGCCCTTACAATGAGCAGTTCTTC	-	TRBV3-1/TRBV3-2	-	TRBJ2-1
CASSSLTANYGYTF	TGTGCCAGCAGCTCGTTGACAGCTAACTATGGCTACACCTTC	-	TRBV5-8	-	TRBJ1-2
CASSLGRRNTGELFF	TGCGCCAGCAGTCTGGGGCGGAGAAACACCGGGGAGCTGTTTTTT	-	TRBV10-2	-	TRBJ2-2
CAWSVWGQGDYEQYF	TGTGCCTGGAGTGTATGGGGACAGGGTGACTACGAGCAGTACTTC	-	TRBV30	TRBD1	TRBJ2-7
CASSSDRVKGYTF	TGTGCCAGCAGCTCTGACAGGGTAAAAGGCTACACCTTC	few	TRBV6-6	TRBD1	TRBJ1-2
CASSFSRTSGQETQYF	TGTGCCAGCAGCTTTTCTCGGACTAGCGGACAAGAGACCCAGTACTTC	-	TRBV7-9	TRBD2	TRBJ2-5
CASGGDGASSNQPQHF	TGTGCCAGCGGCGGGGATGGGGCTTCGAGCAATCAGCCCCAGCATTTT	-	TRBV19	-	TRBJ1-5
CAWSVQGAAGYTF	TGTGCCTGGAGTGTACAGGGGGCGGCTGGCTACACCTTC	-	TRBV30	TRBD1	TRBJ1-2
CASSPQTGLESTDTQYF	TGTGCCAGCTCACCGCAGACAGGGCTGGAAAGCACAGATACGCAGTATTTT	-	TRBV18	TRBD1	TRBJ2-3
CATSWTEETQYF	TGTGCCACCAGCTGGACAGAAGAGACCCAGTACTTC	-	TRBV15	-	TRBJ2-5
CASSIGLADPYEQYF	TGTGCCAGTAGTATCGGGTTGGCAGACCCCTACGAGCAGTACTTC	-	TRBV19	-	TRBJ2-7
CASRSDGEATEAFF	TGTGCCAGTAGGTCGGACGGGGAGGCCACTGAAGCTTTCTTT	-	TRBV19	-	TRBJ1-1
CASSLEGVLSYEQYF	TGTGCCAGCAGCTTAGAGGGGGTTCTCTCCTACGAGCAGTACTTC	-	TRBV7-9	-	TRBJ2-7
CATKSGSFNNEQFF	TGTGCCACCAAGAGCGGGAGCTTCAACAATGAGCAGTTCTTC	once	TRBV24-1	TRBD2	TRBJ2-1
CASSLLPAGEETQYF	TGCGCCAGCAGCTTGCTCCCCGCAGGGGAAGAGACCCAGTACTTC	-	TRBV5-1	-	TRBJ2-5
CASSVESFGPDTQYF	TGTGCCAGCAGCGTAGAATCTTTTGGGCCAGATACGCAGTATTTT	-	TRBV9	-	TRBJ2-3
CASSLWGQPNEKLFF	TGCGCCAGCAGCTTGTGGGGACAACCTAATGAAAAACTGTTTTTT	-	TRBV5-1	-	TRBJ1-4
CASSGQGVGEKLFF	TGTGCCAGCAGTGGACAGGGAGTCGGGGAAAAACTGTTTTTT	-	TRBV27	TRBD1	TRBJ1-4
CASSSRITANTEAFF	TGTGCCAGCAGCTCTCGGATTACAGCGAACACTGAAGCTTTCTTT	-	TRBV5-4	-	TRBJ1-1
CASSRYNEQFF	TGTGCCAGTAGCAGGTACAATGAGCAGTTCTTC	-	TRBV19	-	TRBJ2-1
CAWLTSAYAEAFF	TGTGCCTGGCTGACTTCGGCTTACGCTGAAGCTTTCTTT	-	TRBV30	-	TRBJ1-1
CASRIAGGSNEQFF	TGTGCCAGTAGAATAGCGGGGGGATCCAATGAGCAGTTCTTC	once	TRBV19	TRBD2	TRBJ2-1
CASSLRGFDEAFF	TGTGCCAGCAGCTTAAGAGGGTTTGACGAAGCTTTCTTT	-	TRBV7-3	-	TRBJ1-1
CASSTPPAPLHF	TGTGCCAGCAGCACTCCCCCGGCACCCCTCCACTTT	once	TRBV7-8	-	TRBJ1-6
CASSPRQGALNTQYF	TGTGCCAGCAGCCCGCGACAGGGGGCGCTGAATACGCAGTATTTT	-	TRBV7-6	TRBD1	TRBJ2-3
CASSHGGDRRFYEQYF	TGCGCCAGCAGCCATGGTGGGGACAGGCGCTTTTACGAGCAGTACTTC	-	TRBV5-1	TRBD1	TRBJ2-7
CASSEAGGRETQYF	TGTGCCAGCAGTGAAGCTGGAGGGCGCGAGACCCAGTACTTC	-	TRBV6-1	-	TRBJ2-5
CASSLREAMNTEAFF	TGTGCCAGCAGTCTCAGGGAGGCGATGAACACTGAAGCTTTCTTT	-	TRBV6-5	-	TRBJ1-1
CASSRRQRYTEAFF	TGTGCCAGCAGCCGAAGACAGCGCTACACTGAAGCTTTCTTT	-	TRBV3-1/TRBV3-2	-	TRBJ1-1
CASSAGQGTQPQHF	TGTGCCAGCAGCGCCGGACAGGGGACTCAGCCCCAGCATTTT	-	TRBV7-9	TRBD1	TRBJ1-5
CSVENLPGGGYTF	TGCAGCGTTGAGAACTTGCCTGGCGGAGGCTACACCTTC	-	TRBV29-1	-	TRBJ1-2
CASSFGPPPPTDTQYF	TGTGCCAGCAGCTTTGGGCCGCCGCCGCCCACAGATACGCAGTATTTT	once	TRBV5-4	-	TRBJ2-3
CASSSGTGGKEYGYTF	TGTGCCAGCAGTTCCGGGACAGGGGGCAAAGAATATGGCTACACCTTC	-	TRBV6-5	TRBD1	TRBJ1-2
CASSPFSYEQYF	TGTGCCAGCAGCCCCTTCTCCTACGAGCAGTACTTC	once	TRBV7-9	-	TRBJ2-7
CASSLGSAGRLDEQFF	TGTGCCAGCAGCTTAGGGTCGGCGGGTAGGTTGGATGAGCAGTTCTTC	-	TRBV7-6	-	TRBJ2-1
CASRRGANTGELFF	TGTGCCAGCAGACGGGGGGCGAACACCGGGGAGCTGTTTTTT	-	TRBV3-1/TRBV3-2	TRBD2	TRBJ2-2
CASSFIDQPQHF	TGTGCCAGCAGCTTTATAGATCAGCCCCAGCATTTT	-	TRBV5-5	-	TRBJ1-5
CASSVALGLASYNEQFF	TGTGCCAGCAGCGTAGCTCTGGGACTAGCTTCCTACAATGAGCAGTTCTTC	-	TRBV9	TRBD2	TRBJ2-1